This T cell receptor beta chain was captured in a study of cytomegalovirus exposure and HLA in healthy donors (dated by TCRdb to the late 2010s). Broadly, across the study: The roughly 670 repertoires of the first cohort and the 120 or so validation repertoires were produced on the same platform, according to a later analysis. The study was designed to test whether signatures of past pathogen exposure could be identified by cataloging public T cell receptors. Along with the roughly 610-subject first cohort, a separate validation cohort of over a hundred different subjects was used. High-throughput TCR immunosequencing, statistical association of individual TCRs with disease status, and machine learning were combined to predict cytomegalovirus infection status.

Donors formed part of the validation cohort, which comprised 95 to 150 subjects and was distinct from the first cohort of 550 to 850 subjects. Library preparation was by the immunoSEQ multiplex PCR assay. From the authors' description of their analysis: To diagnose cytomegalovirus status from the catalog of TCR beta chain sequences, a statistical classification framework was built. TCRdb carries this immuneACCESS record with in-frame sequences only. Its versions omit some clonotypes, under half of them owing to an unresolved V gene in the studies checked, with the rest unexplained. The V and J calls and the clone size are those of that table, but D and trimming were determined from the DNA. The table for this sample lists 150,000 to 200,000 clones; approximately 87% of them were counted only once. The ten largest account for 1.4% of the sample. Regarding this clone: Its antigen remains unidentified. Per-nucleotide qualities are absent, and no much larger clonotype sits a single base away.

From a lookup of the germline V gene, CDR1 and CDR2 are MGHRA and YSYEKL. CDR3 length: 13 amino acids, cysteine to phenylalanine. Solely the CDR3 DNA is kept, with 39 bases framed from the first base. Trimming removed 3 bases from V and 2 bases from J, leaving 8 bases between the germline ends. Findings and caveats that apply to the study as a whole: In vitro tests confirmed that a few of the cytomegalovirus-associated TCR beta chains recognize cytomegalovirus antigens. Cytomegalovirus status was reported to be diagnosed by the classifier with high specificity and sensitivity in both the original and validation cohorts. Across donors, most TCR sequences were observed very rarely, whereas some public TCRs were present in many individuals. All 120 or so repertoires were used to score co-occurrence in the validation cohort in a later analysis, because that analysis had no HLA typing for the cohort. The authors suggested that the approach could potentially be generalized to other disease states and immunological phenotypes. A total of 164 TCR beta chains were listed by the study as associated with cytomegalovirus. In a later analysis, TCRs clustered in the first cohort were found to also tend to co-occur in the approximately 110 validation repertoires, with 85% to 95% of cluster scores above 0.

The rearrangement joined TRBV4-1 to TRBJ2-7; a tentative D match to TRBD2 spans 6 bases. Sequenced: PBMCs. This clonotype originated in a woman aged 25-40 years in good health and CMV-seronegative. The nucleotide sequence is given as TGCGCCAGCAGCCACGGAGGGACCTACGAGCAGTACTTC. Translation gives CASSHGGTYEQYF.